This note documents a single T cell receptor (beta chain) sequence. This entry comes from a study of T cells after somatic rescue of genetic block. Generated by immunoSEQ multiplex PCR, the TCRdb table keeps only in-frame clones and is missing some. Among around 64,000 clones listed, about 92% were seen once. Sample: peripheral blood mononuclear cells (PBMCs). The clonotype was recovered from a man aged 35-49 years.

Here the CDR3 reads CASSLGQGNYGYTF. The CDR3 bases are TGTGCCAGCAGCCTAGGACAGGGGAACTATGGCTACACCTTC. The chain couples TRBV9 to TRBJ1-2, with 9 bases lining up with TRBD1. The CDR3 runs 14 residues. Unmatched junction bases numbered 3, after V lost 4 bases and J lost 2 bases. Germline values: CDR1 SGDLS, CDR2 YYNGEE.